Below, one T cell receptor (beta chain) is given with its context. The data stem from a study of blood T cell repertoires in COVID-19. The method was immunoSEQ multiplex PCR; TCRdb's version includes in-frame clones alone and lacks a portion of them. The data show hundreds of thousands of clones, approximately 86% seen once. Sequencing was carried out using peripheral blood. The clonotype originates from a man between 65 and 85 years old with acute or convalescent COVID-19.

Here the CDR3 reads CASSAGLAGVGEQYF. CDR3 bases: TGTGCCAGCAGCGCCGGACTAGCGGGAGTGGGGGAGCAGTACTTC. V is TRBV9 and J is TRBJ2-7; 13 nucleotides match TRBD2. The CDR3 totals 15 residues. Germline values: CDR1 SGDLS, CDR2 YYNGEE. J lost 7 bases, V lost 3 bases, and 7 bases had no gene match.